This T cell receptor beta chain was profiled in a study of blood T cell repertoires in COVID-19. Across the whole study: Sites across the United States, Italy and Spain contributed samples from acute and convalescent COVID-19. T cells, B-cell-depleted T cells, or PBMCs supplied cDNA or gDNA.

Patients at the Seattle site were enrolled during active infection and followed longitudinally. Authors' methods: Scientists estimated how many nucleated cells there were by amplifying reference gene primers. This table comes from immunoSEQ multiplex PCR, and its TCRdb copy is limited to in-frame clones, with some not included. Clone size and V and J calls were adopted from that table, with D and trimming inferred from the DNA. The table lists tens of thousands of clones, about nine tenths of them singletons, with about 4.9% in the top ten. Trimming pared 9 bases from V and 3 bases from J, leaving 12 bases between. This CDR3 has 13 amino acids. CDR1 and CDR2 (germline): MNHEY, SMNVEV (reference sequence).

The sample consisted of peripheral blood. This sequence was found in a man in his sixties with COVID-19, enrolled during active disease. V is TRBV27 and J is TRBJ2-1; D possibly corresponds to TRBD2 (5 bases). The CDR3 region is CASSPRDYNEQFF. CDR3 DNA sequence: TGTGCCAGTTCACCCCGGGACTACAATGAGCAGTTCTTC.